The rows below give T cell receptor beta chains drawn from one sample of a study of graft-versus-host responses after intestinal transplantation. These TCRs are of unknown antigen specificity. Produced via immunoSEQ multiplex PCR; TCRdb's table is partial and in-frame only. The sample lists over 65,000 clones; roughly 91% were seen once. The material sequenced was unstimulated CD4+ T cells sorted from spleen or lymph node cells, taken before intestinal transplant. The origin of the receptors is a human donor who received an intestinal transplant. Each CDR3 is given with its conserved first and last residue. Each record gives: clone size, J gene, V gene, D gene, CDR3 DNA, CDR3 protein. A D gene is named only where the DNA matches it firmly. Size is omitted from some rows. Given values are once, few, many or a class for expanded clones.

abundance: NA; j_gene: TRBJ2-2; v_gene: TRBV6-1; d_gene: NA; CDR3nt: TGTGCCAGCAGTGATCCTAAGGACAGTTCGAACACCGGGGAGCTGTTTTTT; CDR3aa: CASSDPKDSSNTGELFF
abundance: few; j_gene: TRBJ1-3; v_gene: TRBV7-8; d_gene: NA; CDR3nt: TGTGCCAGCAGCTCACAGGGTAGGGGCGGAAACACCATATATTTT; CDR3aa: CASSSQGRGGNTIYF
abundance: NA; j_gene: TRBJ2-5; v_gene: TRBV18; d_gene: TRBD2; CDR3nt: TGTGCCAGCTCATCCTTAGCGGGGGAAGAGACCCAGTACTTC; CDR3aa: CASSSLAGEETQYF
abundance: once; j_gene: TRBJ1-4; v_gene: TRBV27; d_gene: TRBD1; CDR3nt: TGTGCCAGCAGTTTACCTTTCACATCGGGACAGGGGAGGGTTAGGGAAAAACTGTTTTTT; CDR3aa: CASSLPFTSGQGRVREKLFF
abundance: NA; j_gene: TRBJ1-4; v_gene: TRBV9; d_gene: TRBD1; CDR3nt: TGTGCCAGCAGCGCGCGTACAGGGGCCTTTAATGAAAAACTGTTTTTT; CDR3aa: CASSARTGAFNEKLFF
abundance: once; j_gene: TRBJ2-2; v_gene: TRBV5-1; d_gene: NA; CDR3nt: TGCGCCAGCAGCTTGGATAGCACGAACACCGGGGAGCTGTTTTTT; CDR3aa: CASSLDSTNTGELFF
abundance: NA; j_gene: TRBJ1-2; v_gene: TRBV10-3; d_gene: NA; CDR3nt: TGTGCCATCAGTAAAGCGGCAGAGTCTCATGGCTACACCTTC; CDR3aa: CAISKAAESHGYTF
abundance: NA; j_gene: TRBJ1-1; v_gene: TRBV30; d_gene: NA; CDR3nt: TGTGCCTGGAGTGGCGCATGGAACACTGAAGCTTTCTTT; CDR3aa: CAWSGAWNTEAFF
abundance: NA; j_gene: TRBJ2-7; v_gene: TRBV9; d_gene: NA; CDR3nt: TGTGCCAGCAGCCCCCAGGGGTTTTCCTACGAGCAGTACTTC; CDR3aa: CASSPQGFSYEQYF
abundance: NA; j_gene: TRBJ2-3; v_gene: TRBV9; d_gene: TRBD1; CDR3nt: TGTGCCAGCAGCCCCCGGACAGGGGGAACAGATACGCAGTATTTT; CDR3aa: CASSPRTGGTDTQYF
abundance: NA; j_gene: TRBJ1-1; v_gene: TRBV7-2; d_gene: NA; CDR3nt: TGTGCCAGCAGCTTAGCCATGAACACTGAAGCTTTCTTT; CDR3aa: CASSLAMNTEAFF
abundance: NA; j_gene: TRBJ1-1; v_gene: TRBV27; d_gene: NA; CDR3nt: TGTGCCAGCAGTTTATCGAGGGGGACTGAAGCTTTCTTT; CDR3aa: CASSLSRGTEAFF
abundance: once; j_gene: TRBJ2-7; v_gene: TRBV5-1; d_gene: NA; CDR3nt: TGCGCCAGCAGCTTTTTTCGGGACATCGCCTACGAGCAGTACTTC; CDR3aa: CASSFFRDIAYEQYF
abundance: NA; j_gene: TRBJ1-4; v_gene: TRBV5-1; d_gene: NA; CDR3nt: TGCGCCAGCAGCTTAGGTTCGTTGGGGGCTAGGGTAAAACTGTTTTTT; CDR3aa: CASSLGSLGARVKLFF
abundance: NA; j_gene: TRBJ2-1; v_gene: TRBV10-3; d_gene: TRBD1; CDR3nt: TGTGCCATCAGTGATCAAGCCGAATGGGGGACAGGGCTGAGCTCCTACAATGAGCAGTTCTTC; CDR3aa: CAISDQAEWGTGLSSYNEQFF
abundance: NA; j_gene: TRBJ1-2; v_gene: TRBV5-8; d_gene: NA; CDR3nt: TGTGCCAGCAGCTTCTACCAACCCCTACGCGACTTC; CDR3aa: CASSFYQPLRDF